Below, 5 T cell receptor beta chains from the same sample are listed, as sequenced in a study of PD-1 blockade in classical Hodgkin lymphoma. No patient escaped relapse after autologous stem cell transplantation, and brentuximab vedotin exposure varied. Libraries were prepared by immunoSEQ multiplex PCR; TCRdb keeps only in-frame clonotypes and omits some of them. The sample shows 100,000 to 130,000 clones, 80% to 90% of them seen only once. The specimen comprised peripheral blood mononuclear cells (PBMCs), sampled before the second cycle of nivolumab. These receptors came from a human donor with classical Hodgkin lymphoma.

V is TRBV27 and J is TRBJ2-7, with D possibly being TRBD1 or TRBD2 (5 bases each). Trimming left V 8 bases short and J 0 bases short, with 14 bases between. Germline assignment: CDR1 MNHEY and CDR2 SMNVEV (reference sequence). The CDR3 is 14 residues long. CDR3 in DNA: TGTGCCAGCGGGGCCCGGCGGGCCTCCTACGAGCAGTACTTC. Its translation: CASGARRASYEQYF.

V gene TRBV6-4 combines with J gene TRBJ2-2; D assignment may be TRBD1 or TRBD2 (5 bases each). The CDR3 is made up of 15 amino acids. In germline, CDR1 is MRHNA, CDR2 SNTAGT. V gave up 0 bases and J gave up 6 bases, with 11 bases separating them. CDR3 in DNA: TGTGCCAGCAGTGACTCACCGGGGCGTCCCGGGGAGCTGTTTTTT. Translating it yields CASSDSPGRPGELFF.

This rearrangement joins TRBV10-3 to TRBJ2-3; no clear D gene. This CDR3 is 13 amino acids long. V lost 6 bases to trimming and J lost 6 bases, with 13 bases between them. Germline values: CDR1 ENHRY, CDR2 SYGVKD. Written as DNA, the CDR3 is TGTGCCATCAGAAAGTTTCCTCGGGATACGCAGTATTTT. This codes for CAIRKFPRDTQYF.

The rearrangement joins TRBV28 to TRBJ1-1; D ambiguous. V lost 2 bases, J lost 2 bases, and 6 bases lay in between. Germline V lookup: CDR1 MDHEN, CDR2 SYDVKM. This CDR3 contains 13 residues. CDR3 in amino acids: CASSLLGNTEAFF. The CDR3 bases are TGTGCCAGCAGTTTACTCGGAAACACTGAAGCTTTCTTT.

V and J are TRBV25-1 and TRBJ2-1; TRBD2 matches at 9 bases. This CDR3 comprises 17 residues. CDR1 is MGHDK, CDR2 SYGVNS, per germline. The V gene end was trimmed by 5 bases and the J gene end by 12 bases; junction bases not matched to a gene: 20. CDR3 nucleotides: TGTGCCAGCAGTCTCCCAGGCAGCGGGAGGACCGATCAAAGGCAGTTCTTC. It codes for CASSLPGSGRTDQRQFF. Full variable domain (remainder filled in from reference TRBV25-1 and TRBJ2-1): EADIYQTPRYLVIGTGKKITLECSQTMGHDKMYWYQQDPGMELHLIHYSYGVNSTEKGDLSSESTVSRIRTEHFPLTLESARPSHTSQYLCASSLPGSGRTDQRQFFGPGTRLTVL.